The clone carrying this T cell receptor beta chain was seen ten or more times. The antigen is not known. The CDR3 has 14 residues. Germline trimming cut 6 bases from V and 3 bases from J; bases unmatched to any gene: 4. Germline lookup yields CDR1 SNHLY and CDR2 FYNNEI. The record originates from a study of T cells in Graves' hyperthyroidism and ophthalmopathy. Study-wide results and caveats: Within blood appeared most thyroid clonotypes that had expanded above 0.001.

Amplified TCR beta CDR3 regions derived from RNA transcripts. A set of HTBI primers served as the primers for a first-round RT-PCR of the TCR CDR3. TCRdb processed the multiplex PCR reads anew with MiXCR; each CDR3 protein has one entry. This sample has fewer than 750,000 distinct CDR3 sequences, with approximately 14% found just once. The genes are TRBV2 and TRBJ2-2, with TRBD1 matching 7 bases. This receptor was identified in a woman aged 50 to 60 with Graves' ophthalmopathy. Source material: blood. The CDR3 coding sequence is TGTGCCAGCAGCCTAGACAGGGACACCGGGGAGCTGTTTTTT. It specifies CASSLDRDTGELFF.